This entry lists 21 T cell receptor beta chains sequenced from one sample in a study of T cell responses to AZD1222 COVID-19 vaccine (dated by TCRdb to the early 2020s). This specimen's time point label, interpreted: about 28 days (+/-7) after the second vaccine dose. To prepare the library, the immunoSEQ multiplex PCR assay was applied. Here the immuneACCESS table is served through TCRdb, limited to in-frame sequences with V and J called. Missing clones are a known gap in these copies; in checked studies unresolved V genes cover under half, and the rest lacks a known reason. This sample gives roughly 160,000 clones in total; about 91% of them show up just once. 1.3% of the sample lies in the top ten. Source: peripheral blood, taken 28 days after the second AZD1222 dose. The receptors come from an adult who received the AZD1222 COVID-19 vaccine.

The chain uses TRBV5-8 and TRBJ1-1; a weak D match, TRBD1 (5 bases). CDR1 and CDR2 from the germline V gene are SGHTS and YDEGEE. The germline V and J ends were trimmed by 5 bases and 0 bases, with 14 bases remaining between them. This CDR3 spans 15 amino acids. The CDR3 region is CASRSGQYMNTEAFF. CDR3 in DNA: TGTGCCAGCAGATCAGGGCAGTACATGAACACTGAAGCTTTCTTT.

This clone is a singleton in its sample. This chain connects TRBV18 to TRBJ1-1; D ambiguous. The CDR3 is made up of 13 amino acids. CDR1 is KGHSH, CDR2 LQKENI, per germline. The ends were cut back, 3 bases at V and 3 bases at J, with 8 bases in the middle. CDR3 DNA sequence: TGTGCCAGCTCACCTCTCCTTGACACTGAAGCTTTCTTT. This sequence encodes CASSPLLDTEAFF. Filled out from reference TRBV18 and TRBJ1-1, the complete variable domain reads NAGVMQNPRHLVRRRGQEARLRCSPMKGHSHVYWYRQLPEEGLKFMVYLQKENIIDESGMPKERFSAEFPKEGPSILRIQQVVRGDSAAYFCASSPLLDTEAFFGQGTRLTVV.

The chain couples TRBV11-3 to TRBJ2-1; 7 positions match TRBD2. Per germline, CDR1 SGHNT and CDR2 YENEEA. The CDR3 length is 15 residues. With 3 bases clipped from V and 2 bases from J, the junction kept 4 bases outside the gene matches. This CDR3 is CASSFRLATYNEQFF. The CDR3 DNA reads as TGTGCCAGCAGCTTCAGACTAGCAACCTACAATGAGCAGTTCTTC.

The chain carries TRBV7-3 and TRBJ2-5, with D perhaps matching TRBD2 (5 bases). This CDR3 contains 14 residues. The germline CDR1 and CDR2 sequences are SGHTA and FQGTGA. Trimming left V 3 bases short and J 4 bases short, with 12 bases between. The CDR3 loop reads CASSLEAVRETQYF. CDR3 sequence (DNA): TGTGCCAGCAGCTTGGAGGCCGTTCGAGAGACCCAGTACTTC.

The chain joins TRBV4-1 to TRBJ2-1, with 7 bases lining up with TRBD2. Germline CDR1 is MGHRA and CDR2 is YSYEKL. Losses at the gene ends were 2 bases for V and 11 bases for J; bases not matched to a gene: 9. The CDR3 consists of 14 residues. The CDR3 DNA sequence: TGCGCCAGCAGCCAATCCATCCTAGCGGTAAAGCAGTTCTTC. This translates into CASSQSILAVKQFF.

Only a few counts were recorded for this clone. This chain joins TRBV5-4 and TRBJ2-7; D remains unclear. V was cut by 1 base and J by 7 bases, with 6 bases left in between. CDR3 length equals 11 residues. Germline-derived CDR1 and CDR2 are SGHNT and YYREEE (reference sequence). CDR3 sequence: CASSLLAEQYF. For the CDR3, the DNA is TGTGCCAGCAGCTTGTTGGCAGAGCAGTACTTC.

The chain joins TRBV4-3 to TRBJ1-3; D call uncertain. This CDR3 comprises 17 residues. The V end was cut by 0 bases, the J end by 0 bases, with 12 bases between. Germline loops: CDR1 LGHNA, CDR2 YSLEER. CDR3 region: CASSQDRGRISGNTIYF. The CDR3 DNA reads as TGCGCCAGCAGCCAAGATCGTGGCAGGATCTCTGGAAACACCATATATTTT.

The chain's CDR3 is CASSSPAGGVYGYTF. CDR3 nucleotide sequence: TGTGCCAGCAGTTCCCCCGCCGGCGGGGTCTATGGCTACACCTTC. V usage is TRBV28 and J usage is TRBJ1-2; D gene unclear. Germline V gene lookup returns CDR1 MDHEN and CDR2 SYDVKM. The CDR3 covers 15 residues. The V gene lost 4 bases and the J gene lost 4 bases, with 16 bases spanning the gap.

The CDR3 DNA is TGTGCCAGCAGCTCGGACAGGGGCACGACCTACGAGCAGTACTTC. Encoded protein: CASSSDRGTTYEQYF. The V call is TRBV7-9, the J call TRBJ2-7; 9 bases line up with TRBD1. Germline CDR1 SEHNR, CDR2 FQNEAQ (reference sequence). CDR3 length equals 15 residues. The V and J ends lost 4 bases and 2 bases, in that order; junction bases with no gene match: 6.

The chain recombines TRBV7-9 with TRBJ2-3; TRBD1 matches 9 bases. CDR3 size: 14 residues. Germline trimming cut 3 bases from V and 7 bases from J; bases unmatched to any gene: 5. Germline V gene data show CDR1 as SEHNR and CDR2 as FQNEAQ (reference sequence). CDR3 sequence reads: CASSLKGQGNTQYF. The CDR3 DNA is TGTGCCAGCAGCTTGAAGGGACAGGGCAATACGCAGTATTTT. Complete variable domain (other parts from reference TRBV7-9 and TRBJ2-3): DTGVSQNPRHKITKRGQNVTFRCDPISEHNRLYWYRQTLGQGPEFLTYFQNEAQLEKSRLLSDRFSAERPKGSFSTLEIQRTEQGDSAMYLCASSLKGQGNTQYFGPGTRLTVL.

The rearrangement uses TRBV15 and TRBJ1-3; D possibly corresponds to TRBD1 (6 bases). The V gene's germline CDR1 is LNHNV and CDR2 YYDKDF (reference sequence). The CDR3 length is 16 residues. Trimming took off 2 bases at V and 0 bases at J, with 11 bases between the two ends. The CDR3 sequence is CATSRQGTSSGNTIYF. The DNA for the CDR3 is TGTGCCACCAGCAGACAGGGGACTTCCTCTGGAAACACCATATATTTT.

This clone was seen a single time. V is TRBV2 and J is TRBJ1-1; 11 bases map to TRBD1. There are 13 residues in the CDR3. With V trimmed by 4 bases and J by 7 bases, 2 bases remained unmatched. Germline CDR1 SNHLY, CDR2 FYNNEI. The CDR3 region is CASSGGTGGEAFF. CDR3 sequence (DNA): TGTGCCAGCAGTGGAGGGACAGGGGGTGAAGCTTTCTTT.

The rearrangement uses TRBV2 and TRBJ1-1; D perhaps matches TRBD1 (5 bases). Per germline, CDR1 SNHLY and CDR2 FYNNEI. This CDR3 comprises 15 residues. Deletions cut 3 bases from V and 4 bases from J, with 15 bases between. The CDR3 DNA sequence: TGTGCCAGCAGTGAGCCTGGGACGGCTGCCACTGAAGCTTTCTTT. This translates into CASSEPGTAATEAFF.

The chain joins TRBV28 to TRBJ1-1, with 11 positions matching TRBD1. The CDR3 is made up of 15 amino acids. Germline CDR1 and CDR2: MDHEN and SYDVKM. With 6 bases clipped from V and 5 bases from J, the junction kept 8 bases outside the gene matches. CDR3 residues: CASREAGTGGTEAFF. CDR3 coding DNA: TGTGCCAGCAGAGAAGCCGGGACAGGGGGAACTGAAGCTTTCTTT. Drawing the rest from reference TRBV28 and TRBJ1-1, the complete variable domain is DVKVTQSSRYLVKRTGEKVFLECVQDMDHENMFWYRQDPGLGLRLIYFSYDVKMKEKGDIPEGYSVSREKKERFSLILESASTNQTSMYLCASREAGTGGTEAFFGQGTRLTVV.

V gene TRBV7-8 combines with J gene TRBJ2-5, with D uncertain. The germline V gene encodes CDR1 SGHVS and CDR2 FQNEAQ. This CDR3 spans 13 amino acids. Trimming took 5 bases from V and 8 from J, leaving 15 bases between them. As DNA, the CDR3 is TGTGCCAGCAGCCGTGTTGGAGACCCTACCCAGTACTTC. It codes for CASSRVGDPTQYF.

Worth noting for this clone: Its ends do not fully match the called genes, so a read error is possible. The chain employs TRBV6-1 and TRBJ1-2; TRBD1 matches at 7 bases. The V gene's germline CDR1 is MNHNS and CDR2 SASEGT. The CDR3 contains 15 residues. CDR3 DNA: TGTGCCAGCAGTGAAGCAGGCCGAGGGGGCCGTTGGGAAGGCTTC. Translating gives CASSEAGRGGRWEGF.

J is TRBJ1-5 and V is TRBV19; a weak D match, TRBD1 (5 bases). This CDR3 has 13 amino acids. Germline-derived CDR1 and CDR2 are LNHDA and SQIVND (reference sequence). V was pared by 6 bases and J by 5 bases, with 11 bases between. The DNA of the CDR3 is TGTGCCAGTAGGCGACAGATCTATCAGCCCCAGCATTTT. Encoded protein: CASRRQIYQPQHF.

The chain recombines TRBV5-1 with TRBJ1-1; TRBD1 matches 9 bases. Germline CDR1 SGHRS, CDR2 YFSETQ. This CDR3 is 17 amino acids long. J lost 4 bases, V lost 1 base, and 11 bases had no gene match. In DNA form, the CDR3 reads TGCGCCAGCAGCTTGTCTTCTACAGGGGGCTCCGGCACTGAAGCTTTCTTT. This gives the protein CASSLSSTGGSGTEAFF.

This chain connects TRBV12-5 to TRBJ2-1; no clear D gene. The germline gives CDR1 LGHNT, CDR2 FRNRAP. This CDR3 is 13 amino acids long. Trimming took 1 base from V and 7 from J, leaving 8 bases between them. The CDR3 coding sequence is TGTGCTAGTGGTTTGGGCCGAGCTAATGAGCAGTTCTTC. Translated, it gives CASGLGRANEQFF.

J is TRBJ2-2 and V is TRBV15, with D possibly being TRBD2 (5 bases). Per germline, CDR1 LNHNV and CDR2 YYDKDF (reference sequence). V lost 0 bases and J lost 2, with 7 bases in between. This CDR3 contains 15 residues. CDR3 coding DNA: TGTGCCACCAGCAGAGAAGGAGGAAACACCGGGGAGCTGTTTTTT. This translates into CATSREGGNTGELFF.

The gene calls are TRBV19 and TRBJ1-2; TRBD1 aligns across 8 bases. J was trimmed by 5 bases and V by 6 bases; bases with no gene match: 11. Germline assignment: CDR1 LNHDA and CDR2 SQIVND (reference sequence). The CDR3 covers 15 residues. CDR3 DNA: TGTGCCAGTAGGATCCCTGGGACAGGCTTATATGGCTACACCTTC. It codes for CASRIPGTGLYGYTF.